One sample yielded the 8 T cell receptor beta chains listed below, sequenced in a study of blood T cells in healthy people across ages. Sample-barcoded 5' priming and a J-beta primer mix drove a second PCR of 7 to 11 cycles. TCRdb reprocessed the 5' RACE reads via MiXCR and lists one record per CDR3 protein. The sample consists of about 1.5 million distinct CDR3 sequences, approximately 39% of them appearing once. Sequenced input: blood. The receptors shown here come from a woman under 30 in good health.

The chain carries TRBV3-1 and TRBJ2-3, with 7 bases identical to TRBD2. The germline gives CDR1 LGHDT, CDR2 YNNKEL (reference sequence). V gave up 2 bases and J gave up 1 base; unmatched junction bases: 3. The CDR3 length is 15 residues. This chain's CDR3 is CASSQFSGGTDTQYF. In nucleotides, the CDR3 is TGTGCCAGCAGCCAATTCAGCGGGGGCACAGATACGCAGTATTTT.

DNA of the CDR3: TGCGCCAGCAGCCGACTACCCACTACTAGCGGGGGGGTCTACAATGAGCAGTTCTTC. Its translation is CASSRLPTTSGGVYNEQFF. The chain is built from TRBV5-1 and TRBJ2-1, with TRBD2 identical over 13 bases. Germline V gives CDR1 SGHRS, CDR2 YFSETQ. The length of the CDR3 is 19 residues. V was pared by 4 bases and J by 3 bases, with 13 bases of the junction left unmatched.

In this sample, this clonotype turned up a few times. The genes are TRBV29-1 and TRBJ2-7; D is undetermined. V lost 0 bases, J lost 10 bases, and 7 bases lay in between. This CDR3 has 10 amino acids. Per the germline V gene, CDR1 is SQVTM and CDR2 is ANQGSEA. CDR3 bases: TGCAGCGTTGAAGACGCCCCCCAGTACTTC. Translating gives CSVEDAPQYF.

Details on this clonotype: A read error may account for a junction end that differs from germline. The chain carries TRBV20-1 and TRBJ1-5; D remains ambiguous. There are 12 residues in the CDR3. The V gene's germline CDR1 is DFQATT and CDR2 SNEGSKA (reference sequence). The chain's CDR3 is CGARDHGRSQHF. CDR3 DNA: TGCGGTGCTAGAGATCACGGTCGATCCCAGCATTTT.

The chain combines TRBV9 with TRBJ2-1; 14 bases align to TRBD2. Germline V gene lookup returns CDR1 SGDLS and CDR2 YYNGEE. The CDR3 spans 19 residues. V shed 3 bases, J shed 8 bases, and the junction held 16 bases outside the gene matches. CDR3 region: CASSEPLTSGRAFGYEQFF. CDR3 DNA sequence: TGTGCCAGCAGCGAACCCCTGACTAGCGGGAGGGCCTTTGGTTATGAGCAGTTCTTC.

The CDR3 spells CASSPSPPHPRYF. CDR3 nucleotide sequence: TGCGCCAGCAGCCCCTCCCCGCCCCATCCCCGGTATTTT. V gene TRBV5-1 combines with J gene TRBJ2-3; D unclear. This CDR3 spans 13 amino acids. Germline V gene lookup returns CDR1 SGHRS and CDR2 YFSETQ. The V end was cut by 4 bases, the J end by 14 bases, with 20 bases between.

This clonotype was detected a few times. The rearrangement links TRBV2 to TRBJ2-5; no reliable D call. V lost 3 bases, J lost 7 bases, and 9 bases lay in between. This CDR3 has 12 residues. In germline, CDR1 is SNHLY, CDR2 FYNNEI. CDR3 protein: CASSERNWTQYF. As DNA, the CDR3 is TGTGCCAGCAGTGAGCGGAATTGGACCCAGTACTTC.

The rearrangement links TRBV4-3 to TRBJ1-4; D is ambiguous. CDR1 and CDR2 from the germline V gene are LGHNA and YSLEER. V was pared by 0 bases and J by 4 bases, with 15 bases between. The CDR3 runs 17 residues. Written as DNA, the CDR3 is TGCGCCAGCAGCCAAGAAAGAAGGAGGGTTGGTAATGAAAAACTGTTTTTT. This sequence encodes CASSQERRRVGNEKLFF.